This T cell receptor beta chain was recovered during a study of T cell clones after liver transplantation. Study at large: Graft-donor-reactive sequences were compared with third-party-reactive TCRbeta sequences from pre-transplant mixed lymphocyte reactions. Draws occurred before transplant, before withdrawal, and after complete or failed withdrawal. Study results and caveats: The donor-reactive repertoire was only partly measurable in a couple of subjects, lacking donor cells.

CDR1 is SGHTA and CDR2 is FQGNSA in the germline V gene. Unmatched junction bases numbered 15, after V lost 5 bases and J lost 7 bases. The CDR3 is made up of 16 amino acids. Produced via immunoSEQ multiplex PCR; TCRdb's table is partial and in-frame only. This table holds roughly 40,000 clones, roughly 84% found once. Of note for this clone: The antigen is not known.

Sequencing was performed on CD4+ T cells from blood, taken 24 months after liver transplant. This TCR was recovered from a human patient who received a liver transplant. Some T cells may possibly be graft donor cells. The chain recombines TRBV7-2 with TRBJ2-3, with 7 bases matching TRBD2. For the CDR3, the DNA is TGTGCCAGCAGCCCGGCGGGTGCGGGAGCGGGTAATACGCAGTATTTT. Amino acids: CASSPAGAGAGNTQYF.